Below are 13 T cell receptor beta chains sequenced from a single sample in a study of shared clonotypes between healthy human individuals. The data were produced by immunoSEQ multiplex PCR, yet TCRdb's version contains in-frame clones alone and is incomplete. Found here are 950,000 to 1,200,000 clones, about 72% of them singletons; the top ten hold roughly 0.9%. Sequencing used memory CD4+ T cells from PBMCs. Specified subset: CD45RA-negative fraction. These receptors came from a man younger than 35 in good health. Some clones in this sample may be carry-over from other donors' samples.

This CDR3 is CASSLGGRGYTF. CDR3 in DNA: TGTGCCAGCAGCTTGGGTGGGAGGGGCTACACCTTC. J is TRBJ1-2 and V is TRBV7-8, with D unresolved. Looked up from germline, CDR1 is SGHVS and CDR2 is FQNEAQ. Trimming stripped 3 bases from V and 8 bases from J, with 10 bases between. This CDR3 contains 12 residues.

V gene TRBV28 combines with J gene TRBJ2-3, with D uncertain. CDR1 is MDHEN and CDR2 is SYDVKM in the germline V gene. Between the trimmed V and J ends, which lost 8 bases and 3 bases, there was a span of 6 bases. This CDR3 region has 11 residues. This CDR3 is CASGSTDTQYF. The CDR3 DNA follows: TGTGCCAGCGGGTCTACAGATACGCAGTATTTT. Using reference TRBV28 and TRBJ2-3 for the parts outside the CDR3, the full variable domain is DVKVTQSSRYLVKRTGEKVFLECVQDMDHENMFWYRQDPGLGLRLIYFSYDVKMKEKGDIPEGYSVSREKKERFSLILESASTNQTSMYLCASGSTDTQYFGPGTRLTVL.

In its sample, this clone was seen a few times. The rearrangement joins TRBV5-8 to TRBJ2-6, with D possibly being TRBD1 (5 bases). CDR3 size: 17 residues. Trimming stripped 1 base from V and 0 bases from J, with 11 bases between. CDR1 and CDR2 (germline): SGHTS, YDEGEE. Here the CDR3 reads CASSLRPRVSGANVLTF. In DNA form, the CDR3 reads TGTGCCAGCAGCTTGCGTCCCAGGGTCTCTGGGGCCAACGTCCTGACTTTC. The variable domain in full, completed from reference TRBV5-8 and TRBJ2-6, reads EAGVTQSPTHLIKTRGQQATLRCSPISGHTSVYWYQQALGLGLQFLLWYDEGEERNRGNFPPRFSGRQFPNYSSELNVNALELEDSALYLCASSLRPRVSGANVLTFGAGSRLTVL.

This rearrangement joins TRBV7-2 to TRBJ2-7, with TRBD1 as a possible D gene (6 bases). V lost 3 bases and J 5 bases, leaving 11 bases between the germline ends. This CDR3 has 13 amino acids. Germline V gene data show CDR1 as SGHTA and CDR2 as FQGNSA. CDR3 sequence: CASSLQGHDEQYF. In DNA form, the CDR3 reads TGTGCCAGCAGCTTGCAGGGGCACGACGAGCAGTACTTC.

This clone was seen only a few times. CDR3 sequence (DNA): TGTGCCAGCATAGAGCGGGAGGGAGCCAAAAACATTCAGTACTTC. This gives the protein CASIEREGAKNIQYF. This chain links TRBV2 with TRBJ2-4; 10 bases fit TRBD2. The V gene end was trimmed by 7 bases and the J gene end by 0 bases; junction bases not matched to a gene: 3. CDR1 SNHLY and CDR2 FYNNEI come from the germline V gene. The CDR3 sequence is 15 residues long.

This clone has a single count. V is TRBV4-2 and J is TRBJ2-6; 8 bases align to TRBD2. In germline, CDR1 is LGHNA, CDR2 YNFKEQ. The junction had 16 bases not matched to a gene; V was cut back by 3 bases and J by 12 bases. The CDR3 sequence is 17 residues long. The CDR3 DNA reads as TGTGCCAGCAGCCAGAGGGCGGGGGGCGAGGTCTTGGCCGTCCTGACTTTC. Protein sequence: CASSQRAGGEVLAVLTF.

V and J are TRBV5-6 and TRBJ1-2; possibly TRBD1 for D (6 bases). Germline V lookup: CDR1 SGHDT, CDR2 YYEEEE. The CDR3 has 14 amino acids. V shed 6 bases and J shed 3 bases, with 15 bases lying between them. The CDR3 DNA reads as TGTGCCAGCACCAAGGACAGAATCGACTATGGCTACACCTTC. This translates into CASTKDRIDYGYTF.

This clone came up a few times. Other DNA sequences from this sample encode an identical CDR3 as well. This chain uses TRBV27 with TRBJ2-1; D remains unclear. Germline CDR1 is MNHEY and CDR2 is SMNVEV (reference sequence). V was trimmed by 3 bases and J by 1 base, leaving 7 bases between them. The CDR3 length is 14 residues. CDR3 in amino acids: CASSLARSYNEQFF. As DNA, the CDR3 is TGTGCCAGCAGTTTGGCGCGTTCCTACAATGAGCAGTTCTTC.

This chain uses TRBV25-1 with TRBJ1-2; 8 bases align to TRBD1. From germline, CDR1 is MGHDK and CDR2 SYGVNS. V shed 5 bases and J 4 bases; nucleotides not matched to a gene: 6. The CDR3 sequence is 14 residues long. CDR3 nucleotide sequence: TGTGCCAGCAGTACCTGGACAGGGCCCTATGGCTACACCTTC. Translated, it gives CASSTWTGPYGYTF.

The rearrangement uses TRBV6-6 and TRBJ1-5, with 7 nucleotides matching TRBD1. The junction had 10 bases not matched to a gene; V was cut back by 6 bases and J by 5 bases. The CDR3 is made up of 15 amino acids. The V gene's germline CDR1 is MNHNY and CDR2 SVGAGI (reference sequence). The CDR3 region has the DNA TGTGCCAGCAGCCGGAAGACAGGGAGTTATCAGCCCCAGCATTTT. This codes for CASSRKTGSYQPQHF.

CDR3 amino acids: CASSLQASGRAGTDTQYF. The CDR3 DNA reads TGTGCCAGCAGCCTGCAGGCTAGCGGGAGGGCCGGGACAGATACGCAGTATTTT. The chain has TRBV7-6 and TRBJ2-3, with TRBD2 matching 12 bases. V was pared by 5 bases and J by 3 bases, with 12 bases of the junction left unmatched. The germline V gene has CDR1 SGHVS and CDR2 FNYEAQ. There are 18 residues in the CDR3.

Here the CDR3 reads CASSQDLGSWGSGELFF. DNA of the CDR3: TGCGCCAGCAGCCAAGATCTGGGCTCCTGGGGTTCGGGGGAGCTGTTTTTT. The chain recombines TRBV4-1 with TRBJ2-2; the D is unclear. CDR3 length equals 17 residues. Germline V CDR1 and CDR2: MGHRA, YSYEKL. Trimming stripped 0 bases from V and 8 bases from J, with 19 bases between.

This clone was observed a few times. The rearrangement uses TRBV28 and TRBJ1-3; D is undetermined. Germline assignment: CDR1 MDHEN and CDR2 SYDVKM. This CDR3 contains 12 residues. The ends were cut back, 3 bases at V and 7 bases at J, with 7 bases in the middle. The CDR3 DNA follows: TGTGCCAGCAGTTTTCAGCGGAACACCATATATTTT. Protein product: CASSFQRNTIYF.